The T cell receptor beta chain under discussion was sequenced for a study of T cell responses to AZD1222 COVID-19 vaccine. Generated by immunoSEQ multiplex PCR, the TCRdb table keeps only in-frame clones and is missing some. The sample contains tens of thousands of clones, roughly 90% of which appear only once. Study results and caveats: Among AZD1222 vaccinees, only six or seven were seropositive at baseline.

The germline CDR1 and CDR2 sequences are MNHEY and SVGAGI. The CDR3 length is 15 residues. Trimming removed 5 bases from V and 0 bases from J, with 13 bases in between. Analysis merged second doses at about 4 or about 12 weeks. As for this clone: The antigen remains unidentified.

This receptor was identified in an adult who received the AZD1222 COVID-19 vaccine. Sequencing used peripheral blood, obtained 28 days after the second AZD1222 dose. The chain carries TRBV6-5 and TRBJ2-5; D is perhaps TRBD1 (5 bases). In nucleotides, the CDR3 is TGTGCCAGCAGTACCAGGGTGCCCAACCAAGAGACCCAGTACTTC. The encoded protein is CASSTRVPNQETQYF.